This is a list of T cell receptor beta chains from one sample in a study of T cell responses to AZD1222 COVID-19 vaccine. The data were produced by immunoSEQ multiplex PCR, yet TCRdb's version contains in-frame clones alone and is incomplete. The sample consists of about 75,000 clones, around 88% of them appearing once. Specimen: peripheral blood, collected 28 days after the second dose of the MenACWY control vaccine. These receptor sequences come from an adult who received the MenACWY meningococcal vaccine as a control. Each CDR3 is given with its conserved first and last residue. Fields, in order: CDR3 protein, CDR3 DNA, D gene, V gene, J gene, clone size. The D gene is left open where the match is weak. Size tells how often a clone was seen (once, few, many) or the class of an expanded clone, and some rows leave it out.

cdr3_aa: CTSLTGMSDGYTF
cdr3_nt: TGCACATCGTTGACAGGGATGTCGGATGGCTACACCTTC
d_call: TRBD1
v_call: TRBV29-1
j_call: TRBJ1-2
clone_size: .

cdr3_aa: CAWSKSGGGYEQYF
cdr3_nt: TGTGCCTGGAGTAAATCAGGGGGCGGCTACGAGCAGTACTTC
d_call: TRBD1
v_call: TRBV30
j_call: TRBJ2-7
clone_size: .

cdr3_aa: CSVAGGGTSTDTQYF
cdr3_nt: TGCAGCGTTGCAGGGGGGGGGACTAGCACAGATACGCAGTATTTT
d_call: .
v_call: TRBV29-1
j_call: TRBJ2-3
clone_size: few

cdr3_aa: CASSQATLETVSGNTIYF
cdr3_nt: TGTGCCAGCAGCCAAGCTACCCTAGAGACAGTCTCTGGAAACACCATATATTTT
d_call: .
v_call: TRBV4-2
j_call: TRBJ1-3
clone_size: .

cdr3_aa: CSVTLNTEAFF
cdr3_nt: TGCAGCGTTACACTGAACACTGAAGCTTTCTTT
d_call: .
v_call: TRBV29-1
j_call: TRBJ1-1
clone_size: once

cdr3_aa: CASSPGLAGAPRDPTDTQYF
cdr3_nt: TGTGCCAGCAGTCCCGGACTAGCGGGGGCCCCCAGAGATCCCACAGATACGCAGTATTTT
d_call: TRBD2
v_call: TRBV27
j_call: TRBJ2-3
clone_size: .

cdr3_aa: CATQIYSNQPQHF
cdr3_nt: TGTGCCACTCAGATTTATAGCAATCAGCCCCAGCATTTT
d_call: .
v_call: TRBV15
j_call: TRBJ1-5
clone_size: .

cdr3_aa: CASSFARGGWLGNTIYF
cdr3_nt: TGTGCCAGCAGTTTTGCTCGTGGGGGGTGGCTTGGAAACACCATATATTTT
d_call: .
v_call: TRBV27
j_call: TRBJ1-3
clone_size: .

cdr3_aa: CASSSPRDRFYGYTF
cdr3_nt: TGTGCCAGCAGTTCCCCCCGGGACAGGTTCTATGGCTACACCTTC
d_call: TRBD1
v_call: TRBV27
j_call: TRBJ1-2
clone_size: .

cdr3_aa: CASSLTVGTGKFFESYNSPLHF
cdr3_nt: TGCGCCAGCAGCCTAACCGTGGGGACAGGGAAATTTTTCGAGTCCTATAATTCACCCCTCCACTTT
d_call: TRBD1
v_call: TRBV4-3
j_call: TRBJ1-6
clone_size: .

cdr3_aa: CASSYLGANQPQHF
cdr3_nt: TGTGCCAGCAGTTACCTTGGCGCCAATCAGCCCCAGCATTTT
d_call: .
v_call: TRBV6-5
j_call: TRBJ1-5
clone_size: .

cdr3_aa: CASSLSGERNQPQHF
cdr3_nt: TGCGCCAGCAGCTTGTCGGGGGAACGCAATCAGCCCCAGCATTTT
d_call: .
v_call: TRBV5-1
j_call: TRBJ1-5
clone_size: .

cdr3_aa: CASSFDRGLDTQYF
cdr3_nt: TGTGCCAGCAGCTTCGACAGGGGATTAGATACGCAGTATTTT
d_call: TRBD1
v_call: TRBV7-9
j_call: TRBJ2-3
clone_size: .

cdr3_aa: CASSQEIGGRGNTIYF
cdr3_nt: TGCGCCAGCAGCCAAGAAATTGGAGGGAGGGGGAACACCATATATTTT
d_call: .
v_call: TRBV4-3
j_call: TRBJ1-3
clone_size: .

cdr3_aa: CASSSTYEQYF
cdr3_nt: TGTGCCAGCAGCTCTACCTACGAGCAGTACTTC
d_call: .
v_call: TRBV11-1
j_call: TRBJ2-7
clone_size: .

cdr3_aa: CAISKEQETQYF
cdr3_nt: TGTGCCATCAGCAAGGAACAAGAGACCCAGTACTTC
d_call: .
v_call: TRBV10-3
j_call: TRBJ2-5
clone_size: .

cdr3_aa: CASSVNSGNTIYF
cdr3_nt: TGTGCCAGCAGTGTTAACTCTGGAAACACCATATATTTT
d_call: .
v_call: TRBV2
j_call: TRBJ1-3
clone_size: .

cdr3_aa: CASSTLTGSNYGYTF
cdr3_nt: TGTGCCAGTAGTACCCTGACAGGGTCTAACTATGGCTACACCTTC
d_call: TRBD1
v_call: TRBV19
j_call: TRBJ1-2
clone_size: .

cdr3_aa: CASSFRDRANSPLHF
cdr3_nt: TGTGCCAGCAGCTTCCGGGACAGGGCTAATTCACCCCTCCACTTT
d_call: TRBD1
v_call: TRBV7-2
j_call: TRBJ1-6
clone_size: .

cdr3_aa: CSGARGEGTEAFF
cdr3_nt: TGCAGCGGAGCCAGGGGGGAAGGAACTGAAGCTTTCTTT
d_call: TRBD1
v_call: TRBV29-1
j_call: TRBJ1-1
clone_size: .

cdr3_aa: CASSVSPREHQPQHF
cdr3_nt: TGTGCCAGCAGCGTTTCCCCCAGGGAGCATCAGCCCCAGCATTTT
d_call: .
v_call: TRBV11-2
j_call: TRBJ1-5
clone_size: .

cdr3_aa: CASSPSGQLREQYF
cdr3_nt: TGTGCCAGCTCACCATCGGGACAACTACGCGAGCAGTACTTC
d_call: .
v_call: TRBV18
j_call: TRBJ2-7
clone_size: .

cdr3_aa: CAWSKYRGRDLPYEQYF
cdr3_nt: TGTGCCTGGAGCAAGTACAGGGGCCGGGACTTACCCTACGAGCAGTACTTC
d_call: .
v_call: TRBV30
j_call: TRBJ2-7
clone_size: .

cdr3_aa: CASSEGGPEKLFF
cdr3_nt: TGTGCCAGCAGTGAAGGGGGTCCGGAAAAACTGTTTTTT
d_call: .
v_call: TRBV25-1
j_call: TRBJ1-4
clone_size: .

cdr3_aa: CAGRTGTENSPLHF
cdr3_nt: TGTGCCGGCCGTACCGGGACCGAGAATTCACCCCTCCACTTT
d_call: .
v_call: TRBV6-5
j_call: TRBJ1-6
clone_size: few

cdr3_aa: CASSQGGQLNYGYTF
cdr3_nt: TGCGCCAGCAGCCAAGGCGGACAACTTAACTATGGCTACACCTTC
d_call: .
v_call: TRBV4-1
j_call: TRBJ1-2
clone_size: .

cdr3_aa: CASSLAGTSFRNEQFF
cdr3_nt: TGTGCCAGCAGTCTAGCCGGGACTAGCTTCCGGAATGAGCAGTTCTTC
d_call: TRBD2
v_call: TRBV5-4
j_call: TRBJ2-1
clone_size: once

cdr3_aa: CASTIGSFQGNGYTF
cdr3_nt: TGTGCCAGCACCATCGGATCCTTCCAGGGGAATGGCTACACCTTC
d_call: .
v_call: TRBV28
j_call: TRBJ1-2
clone_size: .

cdr3_aa: CASSYLGQTSTDTQYF
cdr3_nt: TGTGCCAGCAGTTACCTTGGACAGACTAGCACAGATACGCAGTATTTT
d_call: .
v_call: TRBV6-5
j_call: TRBJ2-3
clone_size: .

cdr3_aa: CASSVEVGTNEKLFF
cdr3_nt: TGTGCCAGCAGCGTAGAGGTGGGAACTAATGAAAAACTGTTTTTT
d_call: .
v_call: TRBV9
j_call: TRBJ1-4
clone_size: once

cdr3_aa: CASSPRPTGRDEAFF
cdr3_nt: TGTGCCAGCAGCCCGCGCCCGACAGGGAGGGATGAAGCTTTCTTT
d_call: TRBD1
v_call: TRBV9
j_call: TRBJ1-1
clone_size: .

cdr3_aa: CAWSSGGGLAIDTQYF
cdr3_nt: TGTGCCTGGAGTTCCGGCGGCGGACTAGCTATAGATACGCAGTATTTT
d_call: TRBD2
v_call: TRBV30
j_call: TRBJ2-3
clone_size: .

cdr3_aa: CASTPYGELFF
cdr3_nt: TGTGCCAGCACCCCCTACGGGGAGCTGTTTTTT
d_call: .
v_call: TRBV7-2
j_call: TRBJ2-2
clone_size: .

cdr3_aa: CASSLGGDGYTF
cdr3_nt: TGTGCCAGCAGCTTGGGAGGGGATGGCTACACCTTC
d_call: .
v_call: TRBV5-4
j_call: TRBJ1-2
clone_size: .

cdr3_aa: CASRERTVHTGELFF
cdr3_nt: TGTGCCAGCAGGGAAAGGACAGTACACACCGGGGAGCTGTTTTTT
d_call: .
v_call: TRBV2
j_call: TRBJ2-2
clone_size: .

cdr3_aa: CAIGRLGNEQFF
cdr3_nt: TGTGCCATCGGTAGACTAGGCAATGAGCAGTTCTTC
d_call: .
v_call: TRBV10-3
j_call: TRBJ2-1
clone_size: .

cdr3_aa: CASSLSNYGYTF
cdr3_nt: TGTGCCAGCAGCTTGTCCAACTATGGCTACACCTTC
d_call: .
v_call: TRBV5-6
j_call: TRBJ1-2
clone_size: .